This TCR beta chain derives from a study of cytomegalovirus exposure and HLA in healthy donors. The germline V and J ends were trimmed by 0 bases and 8 bases, with 13 bases remaining between them. Germline CDR1 is SGHDN and CDR2 is FVKESK. The CDR3 runs to 15 residues. Primers: 60 Vbeta forward and 13 Jbeta reverse. Sequencing used immunoSEQ multiplex PCR; TCRdb keeps in-frame clones, though not all of them. The sample holds under 200,000 clones, roughly two thirds seen once. The clonotype originates from a woman under 40 in good health and CMV-seronegative. The V call is TRBV14, the J call TRBJ1-4; D may be TRBD1 (6 bases). The sample was PBMCs. This chain's CDR3 is CASSQDQGGTEKLFF. DNA for the CDR3: TGTGCCAGCAGCCAAGATCAAGGGGGAACGGAAAAACTGTTTTTT.